This TCR beta chain was retrieved from a study of blood T cell repertoires in COVID-19. Study-wide context: COVID-19 samples, acute and convalescent, were from the United States, Italy and Spain. PBMCs, B-cell-depleted T cells, or T cells were the source of the cDNA or gDNA that made up the material.

J gave up 3 bases and V 0 bases, and 5 bases lay outside the gene matches. This CDR3 has 15 amino acids. Germline CDR1 reads MGHRA; CDR2 reads YSYEKL. Per the study methods: Nucleated cell number was recorded as an estimate derived from reference gene primer amplification. The assay was immunoSEQ multiplex PCR, and TCRdb's table has in-frame clones only and misses some. The DNA gave D and trimming, while V, J and clone size come from that table. The data hold about 220,000 clones, with about 88% observed a single time. The chain joins TRBV4-1 to TRBJ2-7; 7 nucleotides align to TRBD1. Input material: peripheral blood. The clonotype comes from a man aged 35 to 55 with acute or convalescent COVID-19. This CDR3 is CASSQEYRGNYEQYF. CDR3 in DNA: TGCGCCAGCAGCCAAGAATACAGGGGAAACTACGAGCAGTACTTC.